The rows below give T cell receptor beta chains drawn from one sample of a study of blood T cells in healthy people across ages. TCRdb redid the calling of the 5' RACE reads with MiXCR, one entry per CDR3 protein. The data contain about 680,000 distinct CDR3 sequences, 45% to 50% of them singletons. Material: blood. These receptors were collected from an older woman in good health. The CDR3 runs from the conserved cysteine through the conserved F or W. A D gene is named only where the DNA matches it firmly. Only some rows state a clone size, as once, few, many or a class for expanded clones.

V	size	J	D	CDR3	DNA
TRBV20-1	-	TRBJ1-1	-	CSASTGREVEAFF	TGCAGTGCTAGTACGGGAAGGGAAGTCGAAGCTTTCTTT
TRBV7-2	many	TRBJ2-7	-	CASSRGRGSYEQYF	TGTGCCAGTTCCCGTGGGCGGGGCTCCTACGAGCAGTACTTC
TRBV29-1	-	TRBJ2-1	-	CSELGGPSSYNEQFF	TGCAGCGAGTTGGGGGGACCTAGCTCCTACAATGAGCAGTTCTTC
TRBV21-1	few	TRBJ2-7	-	CASSVQGAQLQVGTSGYEQYF	TGTGCCAGCAGCGTACAGGGGGCCCAGTTGCAGGTCGGGACTAGCGGCTACGAGCAGTACTTC
TRBV6-2/TRBV6-3	-	TRBJ2-6	TRBD1	CASTMTGGSLYSRANVLTF	TGTGCCAGCACTATGACAGGGGGCTCCCTTTACTCTCGGGCCAACGTCCTGACTTTC
TRBV5-1	many	TRBJ2-5	-	CASSLALGQLQETQYF	TGCGCCAGCAGCTTGGCCTTAGGACAGCTCCAAGAGACCCAGTACTTC
TRBV20-1	-	TRBJ2-3	TRBD1	CSARDPRGTGASTDTQYF	TGCAGTGCTAGAGATCCTCGCGGGACAGGGGCTAGCACAGATACGCAGTATTTT
TRBV27	-	TRBJ1-1	-	CASSSRGKRMNTEAFF	TGTGCCAGCAGTTCCCGAGGGAAGAGAATGAACACTGAAGCTTTCTTT
TRBV20-1	once	TRBJ2-5	TRBD2	CSASSGSRQETQYF	TGCAGTGCTAGTAGCGGGAGTCGGCAAGAGACCCAGTACTTC
TRBV10-3	-	TRBJ2-3	-	CAISESRRGGDTQYF	TGTGCCATCAGTGAGTCTCGCAGGGGAGGAGATACGCAGTATTTT
TRBV5-1	-	TRBJ2-4	-	CASSPVGVGLKNIQYF	TGCGCCAGCAGCCCAGTTGGGGTTGGGCTAAAAAACATTCAGTACTTC
TRBV9	few	TRBJ2-5	TRBD1	CASSDQLTAGGRRETQYF	TGTGCCAGCAGCGACCAACTTACCGCAGGGGGCAGGCGGGAGACCCAGTACTTC
TRBV4-3	-	TRBJ2-1	-	CASSQARGQAYNEQFF	TGCGCCAGCAGCCAAGCTAGGGGACAAGCTTACAATGAGCAGTTCTTC
TRBV10-3	few	TRBJ2-5	-	CAISDGQPQYF	TGTGCCATCAGTGATGGGCAACCCCAGTACTTC
TRBV12-3/TRBV12-4	many	TRBJ2-7	-	CASSLSSGVYEQYF	TGTGCCAGCAGTTTAAGTAGCGGAGTTTACGAGCAGTACTTC
TRBV3-1	-	TRBJ2-7	TRBD2	CASSQVSGSASGTAIHEQYF	TGTGCCAGCAGCCAAGTATCCGGGTCGGCTAGCGGAACCGCAATCCACGAGCAGTACTTC
TRBV4-2	-	TRBJ2-5	TRBD1	CASSQDGQGPYNEQYF	TGTGCCAGCAGCCAAGATGGACAGGGACCTTACAATGAGCAGTACTTC
TRBV6-2/TRBV6-3	-	TRBJ1-4	-	CASSYSPTRYEKLFF	TGTGCCAGCAGTTACTCGCCCACAAGATATGAAAAACTGTTTTTT
TRBV5-6	few	TRBJ2-1	TRBD2	CASSFSPSGRARYEQFF	TGTGCCAGCAGTTTTTCACCTAGCGGGAGGGCCAGGTATGAGCAGTTCTTC
TRBV18	-	TRBJ2-7	TRBD2	CASSPAGAAYEQYF	TGTGCCAGCTCACCGGCGGGAGCAGCCTACGAGCAGTACTTC
TRBV28	-	TRBJ2-5	TRBD2	CASSPLEAGVRETQYF	TGTGCCAGCAGCCCCCTCGAAGCGGGAGTTCGAGAGACCCAGTACTTC
TRBV20-1	-	TRBJ2-2	TRBD2	CSARERLAENTGELFF	TGCAGTGCTAGAGAGCGACTAGCGGAAAACACCGGGGAGCTGTTTTTT
TRBV20-1	few	TRBJ2-3	-	CSATSFSGTDTQYF	TGCAGTGCTACCTCATTTAGCGGCACAGATACGCAGTATTTT
TRBV28	few	TRBJ2-7	-	CASIKTVPKPYEQYF	TGTGCCAGCATCAAGACGGTGCCGAAACCATACGAGCAGTACTTC
TRBV21-1	-	TRBJ2-4	-	CASSKRGVGKNIQYF	TGTGCCAGCAGCAAACGGGGTGTAGGCAAAAACATTCAGTACTTC
TRBV7-3	few	TRBJ2-3	-	CASSLTISTDTQYF	TGTGCCAGCAGCTTAACTATCAGCACAGATACGCAGTATTTT
TRBV20-1	-	TRBJ2-3	-	CSARARVVPDTQYF	TGCAGTGCTAGAGCCAGGGTGGTCCCAGATACGCAGTATTTT
TRBV4-3	-	TRBJ2-1	-	CASSQDAGAREQFF	TGCGCCAGCAGCCAAGATGCAGGGGCGAGGGAGCAGTTCTTC
TRBV7-2	many	TRBJ2-5	-	CASSLEIQTQYF	TGTGCCAGCAGCTTAGAGATCCAGACCCAGTACTTC
TRBV10-3	-	TRBJ1-1	-	CAIRSKANTEAFF	TGTGCCATCAGGAGCAAGGCGAACACTGAAGCTTTCTTT
TRBV5-1	few	TRBJ2-7	-	CASSRDGGASYEQYF	TGCGCCAGCAGTAGGGACGGAGGGGCCTCCTACGAGCAGTACTTC
TRBV6-5	-	TRBJ2-4	TRBD1	CASSKTGLAKNIQYF	TGTGCCAGCAGTAAGACAGGGCTAGCCAAAAACATTCAGTACTTC
TRBV7-2	many	TRBJ2-3	-	CASSPTNTQYF	TGTGCCAGCAGCCCGACTAATACGCAGTATTTT
TRBV12-3/TRBV12-4	-	TRBJ2-7	-	CASTWSRPGHYNEQYF	TGTGCCAGCACCTGGAGCCGCCCCGGGCACTACAATGAGCAGTACTTC
TRBV6-2/TRBV6-3	-	TRBJ2-1	TRBD2	CASRKTGTSGVSEQFF	TGTGCCAGCAGAAAAACAGGGACTAGCGGGGTCAGTGAGCAGTTCTTC
TRBV10-3	-	TRBJ1-1	TRBD1	CAINRDRADTEAFF	TGTGCCATCAACCGGGACAGGGCCGACACTGAAGCTTTCTTT
TRBV20-1	-	TRBJ2-5	TRBD2	CSALLTSGSKEQYF	TGCAGTGCCCTTTTAACTAGCGGGAGCAAAGAGCAGTACTTC
TRBV3-1	-	TRBJ1-2	-	CASSQKTETNYGYTF	TGTGCCAGCAGCCAGAAGACAGAGACTAACTATGGCTACACCTTC
TRBV6-5	-	TRBJ2-1	TRBD1	CASSLLNRGGYEQFF	TGTGCCAGCAGCCTCCTAAACAGGGGTGGCTACGAGCAGTTCTTC
TRBV3-1	once	TRBJ2-7	-	CASSPTRGGEQYF	TGTGCCAGCAGCCCAACCCGTGGGGGCGAGCAGTACTTC
TRBV7-3	once	TRBJ2-1	TRBD1	CASSSLGTGGEYNEQFF	TGTGCCAGCAGCTCCCTCGGAACAGGGGGAGAATACAATGAGCAGTTCTTC
TRBV30	-	TRBJ2-1	-	CAWTTSYNEQFF	TGTGCCTGGACTACCTCCTACAATGAGCAGTTCTTC
TRBV20-1	once	TRBJ1-4	-	CSARVNQAWRRGFNEKLFF	TGCAGTGCTAGAGTCAATCAGGCATGGAGACGGGGCTTTAATGAAAAACTGTTTTTT
TRBV6-2/TRBV6-3	few	TRBJ2-5	TRBD2	CASSYQRELTQYF	TGTGCCAGCAGTTACCAGCGGGAGTTGACCCAGTACTTC
TRBV20-1	few	TRBJ1-2	-	CSAREGNRGYTF	TGCAGTGCTAGAGAGGGTAACCGTGGCTACACCTTC
TRBV20-1	-	TRBJ1-3	TRBD1	CSASRADRDLYSGNTIYF	TGCAGTGCTAGTCGAGCGGACAGGGACCTCTACTCTGGAAACACCATATATTTT
TRBV16	-	TRBJ2-1	-	CASSWTGDREQFF	TGTGCCAGCAGCTGGACGGGGGACCGCGAGCAGTTCTTC
TRBV10-3	-	TRBJ1-1	-	CAISELGETEAFF	TGTGCCATCAGTGAGTTAGGGGAGACTGAAGCTTTCTTT
TRBV10-3	-	TRBJ2-1	TRBD2	CAISDLRTSGRARSYNEQFF	TGTGCCATCAGTGATCTTAGGACTAGCGGGAGGGCCAGGTCCTACAATGAGCAGTTCTTC
TRBV25-1	few	TRBJ2-7	-	CASSESGGHEQYF	TGTGCCAGCAGTGAATCCGGGGGCCACGAGCAGTACTTC